This TCR beta chain was observed in a study of T cells in Graves' hyperthyroidism and ophthalmopathy. This clonotype was counted many times. No antigen is known for it. Study conclusions and caveats: Most clonotypes expanded in the thyroid (above 0.001) were also present in blood.

TCR beta CDR3 regions were amplified from RNA. The TCR CDR3 first-round RT-PCR relied on the HTBI primer set. One entry per CDR3 protein, called by TCRdb with MiXCR from the multiplex PCR reads. The sample shows around 580,000 distinct CDR3 sequences, over 15% of them seen only once. This CDR3 is built from 14 residues. V lost 1 base and J 1 base, leaving 7 bases between the germline ends. Germline CDR1 reads SGHAT; CDR2 reads FQNNGV. Hyperthyroidism had been newly diagnosed in patients aged 18 to 65, and its duration was under 2 months. Thyroid ultrasound and orbital computed tomography, with clinical symptoms and serum thyroxine and TRAb, informed diagnoses. PBMCs were obtained from about 9.9 ml fresh peripheral blood.

The source material was blood. The chain joins TRBV11-2 to TRBJ1-1, with unresolved D. This sequence originates from a woman under 30 with Graves' hyperthyroidism. Written as DNA, the CDR3 is TGTGCCAGCAGCTTAGTGGCAGAGAACACTGAAGCTTTCTTT. This codes for CASSLVAENTEAFF.